These 10 T cell receptor beta chains share one sample of origin, sequenced in a study of cytomegalovirus exposure and HLA in healthy donors. The PCR contained 60 Vbeta and 13 Jbeta primers. TCRdb's table, derived via immunoSEQ multiplex PCR, lists solely in-frame clones and lacks some. The table records over 250,000 clones, around 66% of them present only once. The sequenced sample was PBMCs. The receptor set was obtained from a female donor in good health and CMV-seronegative.

J is TRBJ2-3 and V is TRBV9; the match to TRBD2 covers 8 bases. Trimming cost V 5 bases and J 3 bases; bases outside gene matches: 11. CDR3 length: 16 residues. Germline CDR1 reads SGDLS; CDR2 reads YYNGEE. CDR3 bases: TGTGCCAGCAGTCCTCACAGCGGGAGATGGACAGATACGCAGTATTTT. Its translation is CASSPHSGRWTDTQYF. Full variable domain (missing parts from reference TRBV9 and TRBJ2-3): DSGVTQTPKHLITATGQRVTLRCSPRSGDLSVYWYQQSLDQGLQFLIQYYNGEERAKGNILERFSAQQFPDLHSELNLSSLELGDSALYFCASSPHSGRWTDTQYFGPGTRLTVL.

This chain joins TRBV5-6 and TRBJ2-1; 8 bases align to TRBD2. CDR3 length: 15 amino acids. V was pared by 3 bases and J by 8 bases, with 10 bases of the junction left unmatched. Germline V gene data show CDR1 as SGHDT and CDR2 as YYEEEE. The CDR3 DNA reads as TGTGCCAGCAGCTCTGGGACTAGTGTGGTCGATGAGCAGTTCTTC. Its protein product is CASSSGTSVVDEQFF. Full variable domain (rest looked up from reference TRBV5-6 and TRBJ2-1): DAGVTQSPTHLIKTRGQQVTLRCSPKSGHDTVSWYQQALGQGPQFIFQYYEEEERQRGNFPDRFSGHQFPNYSSELNVNALLLGDSALYLCASSSGTSVVDEQFFGPGTRLTVL.

This clone was detected only once. V and J are TRBV5-4 and TRBJ2-1; 8 nucleotides agree with TRBD1. J was trimmed by 7 bases and V by 2 bases; bases with no gene match: 8. The CDR3 covers 15 residues. CDR1 SGHNT and CDR2 YYREEE come from the germline V gene (reference sequence). The CDR3 is CASSFDRGQWNEQFF. For the CDR3, the DNA is TGTGCCAGCAGCTTCGACAGGGGACAGTGGAATGAGCAGTTCTTC.

The chain carries TRBV6-1 and TRBJ1-4; D might be TRBD1 (5 bases). The V end lost 2 bases, the J end lost 8 bases, and 12 bases lay between the germline ends. Germline V gene sequence: CDR1 MNHNS, CDR2 SASEGT. CDR3 length: 14 amino acids. CDR3 amino acids: CASSESGGGEKLFF. Written as DNA, the CDR3 is TGTGCCAGCAGTGAATCCGGGGGAGGAGAAAAACTGTTTTTT.

The CDR3 DNA is TGTGCCAGCAGTGAATTGCGAGCATTTGAGCAGTACTTC. Translating gives CASSELRAFEQYF. This rearrangement joins TRBV6-1 to TRBJ2-5; D ambiguous. Trimming stripped 2 bases from V and 11 bases from J, with 15 bases between. The CDR3 runs to 13 residues. The germline CDR1 and CDR2 sequences are MNHNS and SASEGT.

The genes are TRBV14 and TRBJ2-7; possibly TRBD1 for D (5 bases). Per the germline V gene, CDR1 is SGHDN and CDR2 is FVKESK. Trimming shortened V by 4 bases and J by 2 bases, and 18 bases separated the two germline ends. The CDR3 is 16 amino acids. The CDR3 DNA reads TGTGCCAGCAGCCGTTCAGGGTCCGGGTTCCCCTACGAGCAGTACTTC. Its translation is CASSRSGSGFPYEQYF.

There are a few counts of this clone. V and J are TRBV10-3 and TRBJ2-7, with a tentative D call TRBD2 (7 bases). The CDR3 consists of 11 residues. From germline, CDR1 is ENHRY and CDR2 SYGVKD. The V and J ends lost 10 bases and 7 bases respectively, with 14 bases between them. CDR3 protein: CATGLGGEQYF. The CDR3 nucleotides read TGTGCCACTGGACTAGGGGGGGAGCAGTACTTC.

The rearrangement joins TRBV5-1 to TRBJ2-4, with 8 bases matching TRBD2. This CDR3 is built from 16 residues. The ends lost 4 bases at V and 0 bases at J; junction bases unmatched: 6. Germline CDR1 reads SGHRS; CDR2 reads YFSETQ. The CDR3 coding sequence is TGCGCCAGCAGCCCGTGGACTAGCCAAGCCAAAAACATTCAGTACTTC. Protein: CASSPWTSQAKNIQYF. Variable domain in full (rest from reference TRBV5-1 and TRBJ2-4): KAGVTQTPRYLIKTRGQQVTLSCSPISGHRSVSWYQQTPGQGLQFLFEYFSETQRNKGNFPGRFSGRQFSNSRSEMNVSTLELGDSALYLCASSPWTSQAKNIQYFGAGTRLSVL.

The chain links TRBV6-5 to TRBJ2-2; a possible D gene is TRBD1 (6 bases). Trimming pared 2 bases from V and 4 bases from J, leaving 11 bases between. CDR1 is MNHEY and CDR2 is SVGAGI in the germline V gene. The CDR3 runs to 15 residues. The CDR3 region is CASSYQQGTTGELFF. The CDR3 region has the DNA TGTGCCAGCAGTTACCAGCAGGGGACCACCGGGGAGCTGTTTTTT.

The CDR3 loop reads CASSEEIAYTDTQYF. CDR3 nucleotides: TGTGCCAGCAGTGAAGAGATAGCGTACACAGATACGCAGTATTTT. The chain links TRBV6-1 to TRBJ2-3; perhaps TRBD2 as D (5 bases). The V end was cut by 1 base, the J end by 2 bases, with 10 bases between. The CDR3 has 15 residues. From germline, CDR1 is MNHNS and CDR2 SASEGT.